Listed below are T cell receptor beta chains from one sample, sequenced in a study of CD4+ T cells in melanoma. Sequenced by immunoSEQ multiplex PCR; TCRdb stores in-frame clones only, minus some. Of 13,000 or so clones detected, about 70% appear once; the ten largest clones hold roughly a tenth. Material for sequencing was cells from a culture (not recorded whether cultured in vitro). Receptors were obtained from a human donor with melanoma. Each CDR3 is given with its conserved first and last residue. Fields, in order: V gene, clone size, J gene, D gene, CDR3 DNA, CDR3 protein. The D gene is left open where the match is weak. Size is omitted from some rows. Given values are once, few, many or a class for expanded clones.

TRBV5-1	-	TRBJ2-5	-	TGCGCCAGCAGCTTGGCGGTAATTCAGGAGACCCAGTACTTC	CASSLAVIQETQYF
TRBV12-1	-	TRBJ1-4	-	TGTGCCAGCAGCCCGACAGGGGAGGGAAAACTGTTTTTT	CASSPTGEGKLFF
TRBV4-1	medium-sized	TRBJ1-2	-	TGCGCCAGCAGCCATGCCGCCGGGACTGAACCTTATTCCTATGGCTACACCTTC	CASSHAAGTEPYSYGYTF
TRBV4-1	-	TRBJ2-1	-	TGCGCCAGCAGCCAAGGGGGAGTTTACCTCACTTCGAATGAGCAGTTCTTC	CASSQGGVYLTSNEQFF
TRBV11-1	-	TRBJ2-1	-	TGTGCCAGCAGCTCATCCAATAGGGGGGCCGGCAATGAGCAGTTCTTC	CASSSSNRGAGNEQFF
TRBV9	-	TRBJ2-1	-	TGTGCCAGCAGCGTCCGTAGTAGGGAATACAAACCAGACAATGAGCAGTTCTTC	CASSVRSREYKPDNEQFF
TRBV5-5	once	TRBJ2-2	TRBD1	TGTGCCAGCAGCTTGATTCCGGACAGGGCAATGTTGGCCGGGGAGCTGTTTTTT	CASSLIPDRAMLAGELFF
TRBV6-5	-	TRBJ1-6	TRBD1	TGTGCCAGCAGTTACTCGGACAGGGCGAAAAATTCACCCCTCCACTTT	CASSYSDRAKNSPLHF
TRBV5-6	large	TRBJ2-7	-	TGTGCCAGCAGCCCCTTCAGCTCCTACGAGCAGTACTTC	CASSPFSSYEQYF
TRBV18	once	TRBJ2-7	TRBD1	TGTGCCAGCTCACGTCGGACAGGGGGACTAGCCTACGAGCAGTACTTC	CASSRRTGGLAYEQYF
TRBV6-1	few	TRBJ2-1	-	TGTGCCAGCAGTGAAGAGGGTCGGTTCCCGTCTGGTAAGCAGTTCTTC	CASSEEGRFPSGKQFF
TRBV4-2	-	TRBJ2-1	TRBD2	TGTGCCAGCAGCCAAGATCGATTGGGACGGGGGGGCCGGAAAAATGAGCAGTTCTTC	CASSQDRLGRGGRKNEQFF
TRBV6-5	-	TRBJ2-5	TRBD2	TGTGCCAGCAGTTCGCTAGCGGGGGGCCGGGAGGAGACCCAGTACTTC	CASSSLAGGREETQYF
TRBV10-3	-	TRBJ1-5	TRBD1	TGTGCCATCAGTGAGATGGACAGGGGAAATCAGCCCCAGCATTTT	CAISEMDRGNQPQHF
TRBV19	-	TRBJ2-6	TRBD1	TGTGCCAGTAGGGGACAGGGGGCATATTCTGGGGCCAACGTCCTGACTTTC	CASRGQGAYSGANVLTF
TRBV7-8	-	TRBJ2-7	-	TGTGCCAGCAGCTTCTCCAGCCTCTACGAGCAGTACTTC	CASSFSSLYEQYF
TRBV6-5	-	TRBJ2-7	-	TGTGCCAGCAGTGCCGCCGGGGCCGCGGCTGACGAGCAGTACTTC	CASSAAGAAADEQYF
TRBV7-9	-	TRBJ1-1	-	TGTGCCAGCACACTCTCCGGGGGGAACGCTGAAGCTTTCTTT	CASTLSGGNAEAFF
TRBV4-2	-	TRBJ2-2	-	TGTGCCAGCAGCCACAGGGGGGCCGGGGAGCTGTTTTTT	CASSHRGAGELFF
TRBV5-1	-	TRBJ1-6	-	TGCGCCAGCAGCTTTAACGTAAATTCACCCCTCCACTTT	CASSFNVNSPLHF
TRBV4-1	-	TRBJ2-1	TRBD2	TGCGCCAGCAGCCAGGCCGGACTAGCGGGGAGCTCCTACAATGAGCAGTTCTTC	CASSQAGLAGSSYNEQFF
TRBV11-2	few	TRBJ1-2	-	TGTGCCAGCAGCATAGGATTTCGAGGGATAAATGGCTACACCTTC	CASSIGFRGINGYTF
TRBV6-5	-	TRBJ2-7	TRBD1	TGTGCCAGCAGTTACGACAGGGGGGTTGTCGAGCAGTACTTC	CASSYDRGVVEQYF
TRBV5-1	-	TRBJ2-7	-	TGCGCCAGCAGCCCCCGGTCCAGCTCCTACGAGCAGTACTTC	CASSPRSSSYEQYF
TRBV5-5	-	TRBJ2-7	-	TGTGCCAGCAGCTTTGTTCCGGGCCGCAATTCCTACGAGCAGTACTTC	CASSFVPGRNSYEQYF
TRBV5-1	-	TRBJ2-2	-	TGCGCCAGCAGCTTGGAGGGCTTGACCGGGGAGCTGTTTTTT	CASSLEGLTGELFF
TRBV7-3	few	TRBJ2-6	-	TGTGCCAGCAGCATGGGGGCCTCTGGGGCCAACGTCCTGACTTTC	CASSMGASGANVLTF
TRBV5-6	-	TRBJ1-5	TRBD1	TGTGCCAGCAGCGCCTGGGACAGGGAAAGTCAGCCCCAGCATTTT	CASSAWDRESQPQHF
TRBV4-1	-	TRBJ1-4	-	TGCGCCAGCAGCCAAGGGGTAGGGTTCGGCACTAATGAAAAACTGTTTTTT	CASSQGVGFGTNEKLFF
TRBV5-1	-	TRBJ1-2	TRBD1	TGCGCCAGCAGCTTGCCTCCGGGACAGGGTTTCGGCTACACCTTC	CASSLPPGQGFGYTF
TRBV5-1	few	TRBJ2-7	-	TGCGCCAGCAGCTTGGTTCCGGGTCCGAACTTCTACGAGCAGTACTTC	CASSLVPGPNFYEQYF
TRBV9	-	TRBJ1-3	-	TGTGCCAGCAGCGTAGCCGGGGGAAACACCATATATTTT	CASSVAGGNTIYF
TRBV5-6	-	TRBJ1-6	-	TGTGCCAGCAGCTCCCACAGGAATTCACCCCTCCACTTT	CASSSHRNSPLHF
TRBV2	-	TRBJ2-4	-	TGTGCCAGCAGTGGAAGCTGGGGGTGGTACGGAAACATTCAGTACTTC	CASSGSWGWYGNIQYF
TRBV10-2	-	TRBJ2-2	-	TGCGCCAGCAAGGAAAGGAGTAACACCGGGGAGCTGTTTTTT	CASKERSNTGELFF
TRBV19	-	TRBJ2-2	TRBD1	TGTGCCAGTAGACCCCGGACAGGGGCGGTTGCCGGGGAGCTGTTTTTT	CASRPRTGAVAGELFF
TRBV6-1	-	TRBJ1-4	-	TGTGCCAGCAGGGTTCCCGGTGCAACTAATGAAAAACTGTTTTTT	CASRVPGATNEKLFF
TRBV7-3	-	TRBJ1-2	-	TGTGCCAGCAGCTCGGGGGCAGGGTGGTCCGATGGCTACACCTTC	CASSSGAGWSDGYTF
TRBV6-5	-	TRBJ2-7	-	TGTGCCACCAAGGGTACTAGCAAAGCCGAGCAGTACTTC	CATKGTSKAEQYF
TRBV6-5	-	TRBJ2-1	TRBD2	TGTGCCAGCAGTCGAACAGCGGGGGAGGTTGAGCAGTTCTTC	CASSRTAGEVEQFF
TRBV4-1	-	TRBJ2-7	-	TGCGCCAGCAGCCAAGGCCATTCGGGGTTCTACGAGCAGTACTTC	CASSQGHSGFYEQYF
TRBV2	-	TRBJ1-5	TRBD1	TGTGCCAGCAGCGCCGGAGGGACAGGGAATCAGCCCCAGCATTTT	CASSAGGTGNQPQHF
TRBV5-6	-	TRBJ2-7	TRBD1	TGTGCCAGCAGCCAGAACAGACAGGGTGCCGAGCAGTACTTC	CASSQNRQGAEQYF